This TCR beta chain was sequenced in a study of cytomegalovirus exposure and HLA in healthy donors. The overall study: Among the approximately 370 donors who were genotyped, 81% fell in the genetic ancestry cluster that is associated with self-reported Caucasian donors.

PCR primers comprised 60 Vbeta and 13 Jbeta primers. Assay: immunoSEQ multiplex PCR; the TCRdb copy retains only in-frame clones and omits some. The sample lists 100,000 to 150,000 clones; 80% were seen once. Germline assignment: CDR1 SGDLS and CDR2 YYNGEE. The CDR3 spans 15 residues. V trimming: 0 bases; J trimming: 1 base; junction bases outside the gene matches: 2. What was sequenced was PBMCs. The sequence was collected from a man aged 25-45 years in good health and CMV-seropositive. The chain has TRBV9 and TRBJ2-3, with 7 bases that match TRBD1. For the CDR3, the DNA is TGTGCCAGCAGCGTAGAAGGGGGCGGCACAGATACGCAGTATTTT. It encodes CASSVEGGGTDTQYF. Using reference TRBV9 and TRBJ2-3 for the parts outside the CDR3, the full variable domain is DSGVTQTPKHLITATGQRVTLRCSPRSGDLSVYWYQQSLDQGLQFLIQYYNGEERAKGNILERFSAQQFPDLHSELNLSSLELGDSALYFCASSVEGGGTDTQYFGPGTRLTVL.